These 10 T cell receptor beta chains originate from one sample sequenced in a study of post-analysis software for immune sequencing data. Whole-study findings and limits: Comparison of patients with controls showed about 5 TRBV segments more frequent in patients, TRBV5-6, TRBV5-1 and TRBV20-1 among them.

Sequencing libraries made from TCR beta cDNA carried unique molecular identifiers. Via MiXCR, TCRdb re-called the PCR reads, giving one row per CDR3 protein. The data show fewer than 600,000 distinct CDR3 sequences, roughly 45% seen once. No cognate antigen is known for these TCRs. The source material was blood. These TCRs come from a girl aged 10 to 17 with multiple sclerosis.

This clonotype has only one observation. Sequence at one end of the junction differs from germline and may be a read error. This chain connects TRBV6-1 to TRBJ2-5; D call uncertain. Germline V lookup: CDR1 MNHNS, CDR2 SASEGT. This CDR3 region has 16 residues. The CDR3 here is CASGEALWGSQETQYF. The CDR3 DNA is TGTGCCAGCGGTGAAGCGCTTTGGGGATCCCAAGAGACCCAGTACTTC.

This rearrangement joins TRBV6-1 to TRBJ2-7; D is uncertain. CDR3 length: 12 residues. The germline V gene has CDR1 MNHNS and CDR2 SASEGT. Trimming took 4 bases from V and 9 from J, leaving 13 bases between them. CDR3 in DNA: TGTGCCAGCAGTGGAGCTGGTTTACGGCAGTACTTC. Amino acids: CASSGAGLRQYF.

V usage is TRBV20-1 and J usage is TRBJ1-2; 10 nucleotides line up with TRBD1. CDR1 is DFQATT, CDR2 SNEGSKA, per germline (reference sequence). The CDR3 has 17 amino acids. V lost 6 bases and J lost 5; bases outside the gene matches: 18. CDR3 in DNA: TGCAGTGCCAGCTGGCCTGGGACAGGGGCCCCCCGGTATGGCTACACCTTC. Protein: CSASWPGTGAPRYGYTF.

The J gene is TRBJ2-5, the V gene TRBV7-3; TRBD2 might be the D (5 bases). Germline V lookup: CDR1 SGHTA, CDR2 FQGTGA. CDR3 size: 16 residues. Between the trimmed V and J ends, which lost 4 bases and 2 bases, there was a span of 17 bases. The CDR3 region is CASSSQPSRRQETQYF. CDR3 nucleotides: TGTGCCAGCAGCTCTCAACCTAGCAGACGTCAAGAGACCCAGTACTTC.

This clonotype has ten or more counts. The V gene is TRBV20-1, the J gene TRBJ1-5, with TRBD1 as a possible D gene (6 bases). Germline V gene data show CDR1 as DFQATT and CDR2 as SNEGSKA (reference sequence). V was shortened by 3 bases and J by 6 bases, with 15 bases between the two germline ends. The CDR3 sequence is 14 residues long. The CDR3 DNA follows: TGCAGTGCTAGGATGGGGCAGGGGAGTCAGCCCCAGCATTTT. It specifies CSARMGQGSQPQHF.

In DNA, the CDR3 is TGTGCCAGCGGAGGCCCCGATCAGCCCCAGCATTTT. It encodes CASGGPDQPQHF. The chain combines TRBV7-2 with TRBJ1-5, with D uncertain. Germline loops: CDR1 SGHTA, CDR2 FQGNSA. The germline V and J ends were trimmed by 8 bases and 5 bases, with 10 bases remaining between them. The CDR3 totals 12 residues.

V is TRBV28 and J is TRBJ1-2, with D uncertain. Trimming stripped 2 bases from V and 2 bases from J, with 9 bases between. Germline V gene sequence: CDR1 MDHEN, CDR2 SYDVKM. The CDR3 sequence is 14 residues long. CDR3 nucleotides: TGTGCCAGCAGTTTAAGGAGACCGAACTATGGCTACACCTTC. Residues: CASSLRRPNYGYTF.

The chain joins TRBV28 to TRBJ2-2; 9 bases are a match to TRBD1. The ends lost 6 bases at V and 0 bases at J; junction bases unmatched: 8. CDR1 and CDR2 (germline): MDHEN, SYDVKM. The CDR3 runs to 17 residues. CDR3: CASRLTGGITNTGELFF. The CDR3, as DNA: TGTGCCAGCAGACTGACAGGGGGGATTACGAACACCGGGGAGCTGTTTTTT.

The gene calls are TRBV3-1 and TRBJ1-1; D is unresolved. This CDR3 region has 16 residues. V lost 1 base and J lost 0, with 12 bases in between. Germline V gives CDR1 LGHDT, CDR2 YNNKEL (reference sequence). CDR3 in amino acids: CASSQGAGGLNTEAFF. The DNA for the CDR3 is TGTGCCAGCAGCCAAGGAGCTGGCGGCCTGAACACTGAAGCTTTCTTT.

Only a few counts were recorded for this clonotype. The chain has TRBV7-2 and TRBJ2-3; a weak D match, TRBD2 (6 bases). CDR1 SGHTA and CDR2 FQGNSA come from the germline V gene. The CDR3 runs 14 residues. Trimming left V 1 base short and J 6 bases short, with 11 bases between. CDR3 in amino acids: CASSLGGDWDTQYF. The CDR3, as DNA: TGTGCCAGCAGCTTAGGGGGGGATTGGGATACGCAGTATTTT. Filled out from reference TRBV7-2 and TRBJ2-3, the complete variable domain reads GAGVSQSPSNKVTEKGKDVELRCDPISGHTALYWYRQSLGQGLEFLIYFQGNSAPDKSGLPSDRFSAERTGGSVSTLTIQRTQQEDSAVYLCASSLGGDWDTQYFGPGTRLTVL.